This T cell receptor (beta chain) is drawn from a study of control samples from healthy donors and cancer patients (dated by TCRdb to between 2020 and 2021). A distance of 10 bases separates the germline ends of V and J, which lose 4 bases and 4 bases respectively. The CDR3 spans 13 residues, from the cysteine through the phenylalanine. The only DNA kept is the CDR3, 39 bases in frame from the first base. From the germline V gene, CDR1 is MDHEN and CDR2 is SYDVKM. This clone has more than one count but fewer than ten. Its cognate antigen has yet to be identified. The input lacks base qualities; no much larger clone sits a single base away. The library was prepared using the immunoSEQ multiplex PCR assay. In its TCRdb copy, this immuneACCESS table keeps in-frame sequences only and misses some clones. Where compared with another copy, unresolved V genes explain less than half of these, and the others have no known cause. The sample table records some 150,000 clones; more than 80% of these occur just once. The ten largest clones take up under 9% of the sample.

This receptor was identified in a man in his late teens or twenties in good health. The sequencing sample was made of blood. The sequence joins TRBV28 to TRBJ1-2; the D gene lacks a confident call. In nucleotide form, the sequence is TGTGCCAGCAGTTACCCCTCATCCTATGGCTACACCTTC. The translation is CASSYPSSYGYTF.